Presented here are 5 T cell receptor beta chains from one specimen sequenced in a study of blood T cell repertoires in COVID-19 (dated by TCRdb to 2018 to 2020). To prepare the library, the immunoSEQ multiplex PCR assay was applied. The table was pulled from immuneACCESS by TCRdb, which kept in-frame rearrangements only. Such tables lose some clones; where checked, under half of the loss comes from unresolved V genes, and the rest has no known cause. The sample profile shows 150,000 to 180,000 clones; 75% to 80% of them were found once. The ten largest clones add up to roughly 1.7% of the sample. The specimen sequenced was peripheral blood. The receptors shown here come from an elderly man with acute or convalescent COVID-19.

A single count supports this clone. This rearrangement joins TRBV2 to TRBJ2-4; D might be TRBD2 (5 bases). CDR1 and CDR2 from the germline V gene are SNHLY and FYNNEI. Trimming left V 3 bases short and J 9 bases short, with 15 bases between. CDR3 length: 14 amino acids. CDR3 sequence (DNA): TGTGCCAGCAGTGACAATCCCTCCCGGGGCATTCAGTACTTC. The encoded protein is CASSDNPSRGIQYF.

The rearrangement joins TRBV10-1 to TRBJ2-5, with 7 bases identical to TRBD1. The CDR3 runs 16 residues. After removal of 3 bases from V and 3 bases from J, the junction contained 10 bases not matched to a gene. Per germline, CDR1 WNHNN and CDR2 SYGVQD (reference sequence). The DNA of the CDR3 is TGCGCCAGCAGTGAAGTAATAAACGGGACAGAAGAGACCCAGTACTTC. This encodes CASSEVINGTEETQYF.

This clone occurred a few times. This chain connects TRBV10-1 to TRBJ1-1, with 12 bases matching TRBD1. Germline CDR1 is WNHNN and CDR2 is SYGVQD (reference sequence). V dropped 5 bases and J dropped 1; count of bases not matched to a gene: 5. The CDR3 is 16 residues long. CDR3 sequence reads: CASSRDRGLGNTEAFF. Written as DNA, the CDR3 is TGCGCCAGCAGTCGGGACAGGGGGCTTGGGAACACTGAAGCTTTCTTT.

The chain uses TRBV12-3 or TRBV12-4 and TRBJ1-1; TRBD1 matches 7 bases. The CDR3 contains 12 residues. The V gene end was trimmed by 7 bases and the J gene end by 4 bases; junction bases not matched to a gene: 3. The CDR3 is CASKHRGTEAFF. DNA for the CDR3: TGTGCCAGCAAACACAGGGGCACTGAAGCTTTCTTT.

The chain joins TRBV6-4 to TRBJ1-2, with TRBD1 matching 8 bases. V gave up 5 bases and J gave up 7 bases; unmatched junction bases: 12. Germline CDR1 is MRHNA and CDR2 is SNTAGT. The CDR3 runs 15 residues. CDR3: CASSPFSGTGTGYTF. The CDR3 coding sequence is TGTGCCAGCAGTCCCTTTTCTGGGACAGGAACTGGCTACACCTTC.